This entry describes one TCR beta chain. The clone's antigen remains unknown. Base qualities are not at hand, and no much larger clone is one base apart. The sample originates from a study of cytomegalovirus exposure and HLA in healthy donors (dated by TCRdb to the late 2010s). Regarding the complete study: An earlier analysis of more than 550 of the donors reported about 300 Gb of sequence data and 90 million to 120 million unique TCR beta sequences obtained from some 170 million T cells. An early release that covered about 600 HLA-typed donors contained 300 to 350 gigabases of sequencing data and tens of millions of unique TCR sequences. Of the 350 to 400 genotyped donors, approximately 83% fell in the genetic ancestry cluster associated with self-reported Caucasian donors. The aim of the study was to test whether cataloging public T cell receptors could identify signatures of past pathogen exposure. The study profiled the T cell repertoires of 550 to 700 subjects by immunosequencing and related them to cytomegalovirus serostatus. Besides the first cohort of roughly 640 subjects, a separate validation cohort made up of over 100 different subjects was used. To predict cytomegalovirus infection status, the study brought together high-throughput TCR immunosequencing, statistical association of individual TCRs with disease status, and machine learning. A later analysis re-examined previously published TCR beta repertoires from more than 550 donors and added high-resolution HLA genotyping to investigate patterns of TCR occurrence. Rather than using new phenotypic data, the later analysis identified candidate immune exposures from TCR beta sequences and from how often those sequences occurred across donors. In an earlier analysis of 500 to 650 of the donors, high-throughput TCR beta sequencing was used to judge whether each TCR beta V gene segment behaved as functional or pseudogenic. Alongside the repertoire data, information on donor age, sex, ethnicity and CMV serostatus was compiled. A later genetic analysis used genome-wide SNP genotypes for about three fifths of the 666 donors, treating that subset as a discovery cohort. All discovery cohort repertoires had been generated on a single sequencing platform. Class I and class II HLA loci were covered by the typing at four-digit resolution. The number of donors typed differed by locus, with 629-630 for A, B, C, DRB1 and DQB1, 522 for DQA1, 600 to 610 for DPA1, and approximately 470 for DPB1. Because of strong linkage in the cohort, a few DR-DQ haplotypes were treated as single units for association and clustering. Among some 410 genotyped donors of the cohort, an average of around 250,000 unique TCR beta nucleotide sequences was sequenced per donor, of which 15% to 20% were non-productive.

The cohort was made up of approximately 670 healthy bone marrow donors. At the time of sampling, all cohort members were nominally healthy, though unrecorded immune exposures were likely present. The donor tested CMV seropositive and was one of the 289 seropositive cohort members. Every donor gave a peripheral blood sample, and the peripheral blood mononuclear cells from that sample were used for TCR beta sequencing. The Qiagen DNeasy Blood Extraction Kit was used to extract genomic DNA from the blood cell samples. Points the paper makes about the study in general: A further reported finding was that TCR beta sequences accurately predicted the HLA-A and HLA-B alleles for most subjects in the first cohort. In this cohort, only TCR beta chains were sequenced, and detectable features were limited by the absence of alpha or paired-chain data. Strong co-occurrence of HLA alleles, especially DR and DQ, made assigning TCR associations to individual alleles difficult. According to a later analysis, TCR association rates differed among HLA loci, with DRB1 alleles showing the most associated TCRs and HLA-C alleles showing the fewest. A later analysis found that HLA-associated TCR beta chains were more clonally expanded and had lower generation probabilities than equally common non-associated chains. The sequencing pipeline was judged likely to have produced a cluster of highly shared sequence variants as a technical artifact. Several of the top co-occurrence clusters appeared to be linked to parvovirus B19, influenza, CMV and Epstein-Barr virus, according to a later analysis. Most CMV-associated TCR beta chains appeared to be HLA-restricted in a later analysis, and the HLA associations seemed to be driven largely by CMV exposure. Correlated functional status among segregating V segments might be attributable to linkage disequilibrium, but an unknown experimental factor could not be ruled out. A few of the identified cytomegalovirus-associated TCR beta chains were confirmed in vitro to be specific for cytomegalovirus antigens. In a later genetic analysis, fewer N-insertions in productive TCRs were reported among donors in an Asian-associated ancestry cluster than the approximately 710-donor mean. An association between a missense DCLRE1C variant and V-gene and J-gene trimming of TCR beta chains was found in a later genetic analysis and replicated in an independent cohort. The study gave a list of some 150 TCR beta chains associated with cytomegalovirus. Specific HLA alleles were associated with 18,000 or so TCR beta sequences at a false discovery rate of 0.05 in a later analysis. The authors suggested that the approach could potentially be extended to other disease states and immunological phenotypes. Presence/absence analyses assumed roughly uniform sequencing depth across donors, an assumption that may not hold. Some IMGT-functional V segments, including TRBV6-2 and TRBV6-3, could not be distinguished by the 87-base-pair reads and were therefore excluded. The classifier was reported to diagnose cytomegalovirus status with high specificity and sensitivity in both the original cohort and the validation cohort. An earlier analysis of roughly 570 of the donors showed that most TCR beta V segments appeared in productive rearrangements either about 90% or about 30% of the time, which broadly matched IMGT annotations. For the cohort, immune exposure information was limited to CMV serostatus. Because some donors lacked HLA typing at each locus, the association tests relied only on the typed subset. While some public TCRs were present in many individuals, most TCR sequences turned up only very rarely across donors. About 17 rarely observed V segments, including chromosome 9 orphons, were excluded from the earlier analysis of some 590 of the donors because counts were too low.

The germline V gene (reference sequence) specifies LNHDA as CDR1 and SQIVND as CDR2. Measured from the cysteine to the phenylalanine, the CDR3 is 15 residues long. The DNA shown is the 45-base CDR3, in frame from base 1. V is trimmed back by 4 bases and J by 7 bases, and the junction contains 9 bases that no gene match accounts for. Library method: the immunoSEQ multiplex PCR assay. The multiplex PCR relied on a mix of 60 forward primers for TCR Vbeta segments and 13 reverse primers for TCR Jbeta segments. Amplification of the CDR3 region of rearranged TCR beta genes was performed with a multiplex PCR assay on genomic DNA. On the Illumina HiSeq System, the amplified TCR beta libraries were sequenced as 87-base-pair reads. On the study's bioinformatics: In a later analysis, roughly 80 million unique TCR beta chains were counted across the roughly 610 repertoires, and some 10 million of these chains were shared by at least two donors. A nearest-neighbor algorithm error-corrected the raw reads and collapsed the reads into unique sequences, merging closely related sequences to remove PCR and sequencing errors. V, D and J gene segments were assigned by aligning CDR3 sequences to IMGT reference sequences. Each retained sequence needed at least a six-nucleotide match to both a V gene segment and a J gene segment. Rearrangements were called productive when the CDR3 lacked stop codons and stayed in frame with V and J; all others were non-productive. CDR3 was defined by IMGT convention, running from the second conserved V-encoded cysteine to the conserved J-encoded phenylalanine. The earlier analysis of roughly 590 of the donors excluded any sequence lacking an unambiguous match to a single V gene segment. An earlier analysis of 587 of the donors classified V segments as functional when productive rearrangements were above 56.7% and as segregating when the standard deviation between donors was above 5%. To diagnose cytomegalovirus status from the catalog of TCR beta chain sequences, a statistical classification framework was built. In a later analysis, V and J genes were assigned by comparing TCR nucleotide sequences against IMGT/GENE-DB human TR gene sequences. In a later analysis, CDR3 sequences and most-parsimonious VDJ recombination scenarios were assigned using the TCRdist pipeline. In a later analysis, every TCR beta chain was defined by the combination of its CDR3 amino acid sequence and its V-gene family, and reads without a unique V-gene family were dropped. To address suspected cross-contamination and a sequencing artifact, a later analysis removed roughly 580 highly shared, low-generation-probability nucleotide sequences. In a later analysis, a clonal expansion index for each public chain was calculated from normalized within-repertoire ranks of inferred template counts. A later analysis computed generation probabilities with a VDJ recombination model fitted to out-of-frame rearrangements, and checked the results against IGoR. In a later analysis, hypergeometric tests were used to score TCR-TCR, TCR-HLA and TCR-CMV co-occurrence, with a repertoire-size bias correction applied to TCR pairs. A later analysis estimated false discovery rates by permuting HLA or CMV assignments 20 times. A later analysis grouped co-occurring TCRs with DBSCAN, adding TCRdist sequence similarity when clustering within HLA-allele-positive subsets. Repertoires with fewer than 30,000 or more than 120,000 public chains were left out of co-occurrence clustering, as were about five repertoires with anomalous nucleotide sharing. Held by TCRdb, this immuneACCESS table contains in-frame sequences only and omits some clones. Under half of the omission traces to an unresolved V gene where checked; the cause of the rest is unknown. V and J calls and clone size are copied from that table; D and trimming were computed from the DNA. The sample data list approximately 160,000 clones, and about three fifths of these were observed just once. Jointly, the top ten make up around 3% of the sample.

The sequencing input was PBMCs. Recombination connected TRBV19 to TRBJ1-4, and 7 junctional nucleotides match TRBD1. The sequence was obtained from a woman in her twenties or thirties in good health and CMV-seropositive. The encoded CDR3 is CASSTIQGITEKLFF. Here is the DNA: TGTGCCAGTAGTACCATACAGGGGATTACTGAAAAACTGTTTTTT.